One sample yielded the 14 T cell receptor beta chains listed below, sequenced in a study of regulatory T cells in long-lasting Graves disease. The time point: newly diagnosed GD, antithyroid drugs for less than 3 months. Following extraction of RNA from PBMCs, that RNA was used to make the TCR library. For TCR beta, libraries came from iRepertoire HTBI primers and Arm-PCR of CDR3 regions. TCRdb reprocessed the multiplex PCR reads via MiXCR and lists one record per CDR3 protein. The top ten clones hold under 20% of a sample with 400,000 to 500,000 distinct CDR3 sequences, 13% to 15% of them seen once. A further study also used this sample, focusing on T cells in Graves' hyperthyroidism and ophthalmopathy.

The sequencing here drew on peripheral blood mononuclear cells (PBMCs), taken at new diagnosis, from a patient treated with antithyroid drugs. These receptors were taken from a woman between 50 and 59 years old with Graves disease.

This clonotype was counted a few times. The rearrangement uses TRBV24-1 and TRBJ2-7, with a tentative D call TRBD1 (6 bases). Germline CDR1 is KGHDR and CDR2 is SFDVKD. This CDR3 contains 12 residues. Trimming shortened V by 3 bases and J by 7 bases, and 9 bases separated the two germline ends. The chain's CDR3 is CATSDPGTEQYF. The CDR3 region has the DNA TGTGCCACCAGTGATCCCGGGACAGAGCAGTACTTC.

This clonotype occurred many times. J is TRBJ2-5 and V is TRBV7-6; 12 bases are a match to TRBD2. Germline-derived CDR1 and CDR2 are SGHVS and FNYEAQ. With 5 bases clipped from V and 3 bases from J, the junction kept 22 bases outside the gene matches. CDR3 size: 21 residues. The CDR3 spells CASSPRLVSGLAGGPKETQYF. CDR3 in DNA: TGTGCCAGCAGCCCCCGACTAGTATCTGGTCTAGCGGGAGGGCCTAAAGAGACCCAGTACTTC.

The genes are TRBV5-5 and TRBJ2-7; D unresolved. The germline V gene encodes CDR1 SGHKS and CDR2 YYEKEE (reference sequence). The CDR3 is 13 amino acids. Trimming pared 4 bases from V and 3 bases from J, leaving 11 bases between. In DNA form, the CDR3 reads TGTGCCAGCAGCGTCGAAAACTACTACGAGCAGTACTTC. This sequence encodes CASSVENYYEQYF.

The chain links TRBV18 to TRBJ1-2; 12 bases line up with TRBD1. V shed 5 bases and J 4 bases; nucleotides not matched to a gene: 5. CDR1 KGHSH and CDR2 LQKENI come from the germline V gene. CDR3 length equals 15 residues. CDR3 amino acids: CASSEGQGALYGYTF. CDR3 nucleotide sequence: TGTGCCAGCTCAGAGGGACAGGGGGCCCTCTATGGCTACACCTTC.

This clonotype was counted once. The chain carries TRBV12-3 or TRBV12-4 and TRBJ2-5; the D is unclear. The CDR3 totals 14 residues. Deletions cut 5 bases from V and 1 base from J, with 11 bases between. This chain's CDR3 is CASSLLRSQETQYF. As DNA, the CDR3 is TGTGCCAGCAGTCTCCTTAGGTCCCAAGAGACCCAGTACTTC.

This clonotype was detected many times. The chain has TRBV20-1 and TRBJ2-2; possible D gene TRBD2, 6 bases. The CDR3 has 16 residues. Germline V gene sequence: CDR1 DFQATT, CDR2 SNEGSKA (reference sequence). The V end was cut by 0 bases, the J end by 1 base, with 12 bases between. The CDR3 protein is CSARDLGGVNTGELFF. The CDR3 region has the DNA TGCAGTGCTAGAGATCTGGGGGGAGTGAACACCGGGGAGCTGTTTTTT.

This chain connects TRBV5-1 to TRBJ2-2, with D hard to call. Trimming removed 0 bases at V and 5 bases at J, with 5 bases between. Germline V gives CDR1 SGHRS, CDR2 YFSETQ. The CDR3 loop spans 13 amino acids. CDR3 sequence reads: CASSLVTTGELFF. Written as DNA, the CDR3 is TGCGCCAGCAGCTTGGTGACTACCGGGGAGCTGTTTTTT.

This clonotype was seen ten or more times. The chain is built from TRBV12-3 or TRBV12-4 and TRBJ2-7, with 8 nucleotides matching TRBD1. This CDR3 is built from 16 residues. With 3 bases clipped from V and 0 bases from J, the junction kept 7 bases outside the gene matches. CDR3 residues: CASSFRGQESSYEQYF. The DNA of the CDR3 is TGTGCCAGCAGTTTCCGGGGACAGGAGAGCTCCTACGAGCAGTACTTC.

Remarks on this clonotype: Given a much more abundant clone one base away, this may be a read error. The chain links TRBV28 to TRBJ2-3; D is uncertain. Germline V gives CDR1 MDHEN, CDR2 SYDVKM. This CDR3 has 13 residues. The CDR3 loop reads CAGSFGHTDTQYF. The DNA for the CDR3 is TGTGCCGGCAGTTTTGGTCACACAGATACGCAGTATTTT.

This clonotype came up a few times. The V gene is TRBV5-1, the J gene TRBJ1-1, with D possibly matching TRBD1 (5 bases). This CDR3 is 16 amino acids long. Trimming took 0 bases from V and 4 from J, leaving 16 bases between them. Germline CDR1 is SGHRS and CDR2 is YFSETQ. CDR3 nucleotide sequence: TGCGCCAGCAGCTTGGGGGATTTAAGTGGGGGCACTGAAGCTTTCTTT. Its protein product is CASSLGDLSGGTEAFF.

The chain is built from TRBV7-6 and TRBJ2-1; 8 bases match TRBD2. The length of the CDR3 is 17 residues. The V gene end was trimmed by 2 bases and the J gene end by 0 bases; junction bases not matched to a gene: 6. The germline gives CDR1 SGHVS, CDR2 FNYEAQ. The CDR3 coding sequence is TGTGCCAGCAGCTTAAGGCTAAGCGGGAGCTCCTACAATGAGCAGTTCTTC. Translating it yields CASSLRLSGSSYNEQFF.

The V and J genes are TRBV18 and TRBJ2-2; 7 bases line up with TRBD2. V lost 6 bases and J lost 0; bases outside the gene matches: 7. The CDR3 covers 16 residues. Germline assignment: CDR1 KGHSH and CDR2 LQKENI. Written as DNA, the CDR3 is TGTGCCAGCTCTAAGCTGACTAGCACGAACACCGGGGAGCTGTTTTTT. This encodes CASSKLTSTNTGELFF.

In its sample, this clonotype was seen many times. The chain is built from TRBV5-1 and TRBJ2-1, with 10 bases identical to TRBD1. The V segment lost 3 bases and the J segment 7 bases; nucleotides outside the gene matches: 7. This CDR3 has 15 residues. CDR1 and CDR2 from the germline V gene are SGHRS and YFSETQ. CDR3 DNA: TGCGCCAGCAGCTCCACCGGGACAGGGGAAAATGAGCAGTTCTTC. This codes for CASSSTGTGENEQFF.

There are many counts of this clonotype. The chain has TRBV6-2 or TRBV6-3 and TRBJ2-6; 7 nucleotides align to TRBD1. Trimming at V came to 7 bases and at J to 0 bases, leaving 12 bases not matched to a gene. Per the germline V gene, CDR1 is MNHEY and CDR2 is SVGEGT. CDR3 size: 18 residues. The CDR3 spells CASTGMGTVLSGANVLTF. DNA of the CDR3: TGTGCCAGCACGGGAATGGGGACAGTTCTCTCTGGGGCCAACGTCCTGACTTTC.